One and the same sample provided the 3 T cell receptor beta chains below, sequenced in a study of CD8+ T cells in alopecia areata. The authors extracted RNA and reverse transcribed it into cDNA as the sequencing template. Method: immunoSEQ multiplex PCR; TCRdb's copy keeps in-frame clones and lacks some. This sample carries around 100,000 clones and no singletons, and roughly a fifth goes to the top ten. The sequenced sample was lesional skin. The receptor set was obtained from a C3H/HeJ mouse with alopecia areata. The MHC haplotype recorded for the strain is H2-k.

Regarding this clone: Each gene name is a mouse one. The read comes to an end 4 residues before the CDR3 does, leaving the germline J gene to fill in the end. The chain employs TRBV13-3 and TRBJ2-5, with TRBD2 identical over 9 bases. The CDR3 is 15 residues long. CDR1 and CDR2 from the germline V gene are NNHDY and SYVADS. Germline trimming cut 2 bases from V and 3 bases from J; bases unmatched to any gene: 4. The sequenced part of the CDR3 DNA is TGTGCCAGCAGTGAGACCGGGACTGGGCAAGAC. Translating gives CASSETGTGQD. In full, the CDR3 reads CASSETGTGQDTQYF.

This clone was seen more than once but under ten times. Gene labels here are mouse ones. The sequenced part of the CDR3 DNA is TGCACCTGCAGTGCAGATTCACAGAACTAT. Translating it yields CTCSADSQNY. The whole CDR3 reads CTCSADSQNYEQYF. This chain joins TRBV1 and TRBJ2-7, with D hard to call. The CDR3 end falls 4 residues outside the read, so it is completed with the germline J gene. Germline CDR1 and CDR2: NSQYPW and LRSPGD (reference sequence). The CDR3 has 14 amino acids. Trimming shortened V by 0 bases and J by 3 bases, and 9 bases separated the two germline ends.

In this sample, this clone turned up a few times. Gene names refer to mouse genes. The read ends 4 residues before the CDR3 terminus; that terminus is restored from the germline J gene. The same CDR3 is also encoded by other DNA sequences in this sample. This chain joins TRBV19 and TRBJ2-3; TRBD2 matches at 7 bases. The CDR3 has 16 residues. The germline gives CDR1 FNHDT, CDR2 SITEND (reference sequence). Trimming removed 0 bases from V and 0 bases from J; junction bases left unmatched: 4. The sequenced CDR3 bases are TGTGCCAGCAGTATAGCTCCTGGGGGTAGTGCAGAA. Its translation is CASSIAPGGSAE. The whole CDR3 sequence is CASSIAPGGSAETLYF. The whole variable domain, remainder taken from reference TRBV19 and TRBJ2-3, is GGIITQTPKFLIGQEGQKLTLKCQQNFNHDTMYWYRQDSGKGLRLIYYSITENDLQKGDLSEGYDASREKKSSFSLTVTSAQKNEMAVFLCASSIAPGGSAETLYFGSGTRLTVL.